This T cell receptor (beta chain) was sequenced for a study of blood T cell repertoires in COVID-19. Profiling relied on immunoSEQ multiplex PCR, and the TCRdb table lists in-frame clones only, not all of them. The sample records some 150,000 clones, approximately 87% being singletons. This CDR3 has 14 residues. CDR1 is SGHAT and CDR2 is FQNNGV in the germline V gene. The V end was cut by 1 base, the J end by 0 bases, with 6 bases between. This sequence originates from a man younger than 35 with active or convalescent COVID-19. This chain links TRBV11-2 with TRBJ1-2; D is ambiguous. The sequencing sample was made of peripheral blood. The CDR3 DNA sequence: TGTGCCAGCAGCTTAGCGCAGGCTAACTATGGCTACACCTTC. Encoded protein: CASSLAQANYGYTF. Looking up the rest from reference TRBV11-2 and TRBJ1-2 gives the full variable domain: EAGVAQSPRYKIIEKRQSVAFWCNPISGHATLYWYQQILGQGPKLLIQFQNNGVVDDSQLPKDRFSAERLKGVDSTLKIQPAKLEDSAVYLCASSLAQANYGYTFGSGTRLTVV.